The rows below give T cell receptor beta chains drawn from one sample of a study of T cells in Graves' hyperthyroidism and ophthalmopathy. TCRdb reanalysed the multiplex PCR reads using MiXCR and keeps one entry per CDR3 protein. The sample contains 300,000 to 450,000 distinct CDR3 sequences, about a sixth of which appear only once. Specimen: blood. These receptors all come from a woman aged 25 to 45 with Graves' hyperthyroidism that later progressed to Graves' ophthalmopathy. CDR3s include the opening cysteine and the closing phenylalanine or tryptophan. The order of the fields is clone size, CDR3 length, D gene, V gene, J gene, CDR3 DNA, CDR3 protein. D genes are given only for firm matches. Not every row has a clone size; where given, it reads once, few, many or a size class.

-	15	-	TRBV28	TRBJ1-3	TGTGCCAGCAGTCCCGGGTCCACCTCTGGAAACACCATATATTTT	CASSPGSTSGNTIYF
-	17	TRBD2	TRBV12-5	TRBJ2-1	TGTGCTAGTGGTTTGGTACGGGGGCGGGAGGGCTACAATGAGCAGTTCTTC	CASGLVRGREGYNEQFF
many	14	-	TRBV2	TRBJ2-7	TGTGCCAGCAGTCCCTACAGGACAACCTCCGAGCAGTACTTC	CASSPYRTTSEQYF
-	15	TRBD1	TRBV3-1	TRBJ2-1	TGTGCCAGCAGCCAGAGACAGGGGATCAACAATGAGCAGTTCTTC	CASSQRQGINNEQFF
many	18	TRBD1	TRBV10-2	TRBJ2-6	TGCGCCAGCAGTGGGGGGACAGCCGGCCTCTCTGGGGCCAACGTCCTGACTTTC	CASSGGTAGLSGANVLTF
many	14	-	TRBV7-9	TRBJ2-5	TGTGCCAGCAGCTTTGAGGGAGGCCAAGAGACCCAGTACTTC	CASSFEGGQETQYF
many	20	TRBD1	TRBV7-9	TRBJ2-7	TGTGCCAGCAGCTCACCCGGGGGGATCGGGGACAGGGACGGAGCCTACGAGCAGTACTTC	CASSSPGGIGDRDGAYEQYF
-	22	-	TRBV4-1	TRBJ1-1	TGCGCCAGCAGTACCTACAGTTTACGATATATCAAAACGCACGGGGGGAACACTGAAGCTTTCTTT	CASSTYSLRYIKTHGGNTEAFF
few	15	-	TRBV5-5	TRBJ1-3	TGTGCCAGCAGCTTGGCCGACGCCTCTGGAAACACCATATATTTT	CASSLADASGNTIYF
many	16	-	TRBV3-1	TRBJ1-4	TGTGCCAGCAGCCAGGATCCCGGGACGGCGAATGAAAAACTGTTTTTT	CASSQDPGTANEKLFF
-	15	-	TRBV12-3/TRBV12-4	TRBJ1-1	TGTGCCAGCAGTTTCGGTCTCTTCCAGAACACTGAAGCTTTCTTT	CASSFGLFQNTEAFF
many	12	-	TRBV7-2	TRBJ2-5	TGTGCCAGCAGCAGTTATCTCGAGTACCCTGTCTTC	CASSSYLEYPVF
many	14	-	TRBV2	TRBJ1-2	TGTGCCAGCACGGTAGGGGGGGCTGAATATGGCTACACCTTC	CASTVGGAEYGYTF
many	13	-	TRBV5-1	TRBJ1-4	TGCGCCAGCAGCTTGATAGGGAATGAAAAACTGTTTTTT	CASSLIGNEKLFF
few	19	-	TRBV28	TRBJ2-3	TGTGCCAGCAGTTTACTCCCCCGTGGGATCGATGGGGGCACAGATACGCAGTATTTT	CASSLLPRGIDGGTDTQYF
few	17	-	TRBV4-1	TRBJ2-3	TGCGCCAGCAGCCAAGAAATTCGGCTGACGAAGCCAGATACGCAGTATTTT	CASSQEIRLTKPDTQYF
many	14	-	TRBV20-1	TRBJ1-2	TGCAGTGCTAGAAACACAGGGCCTAAGGATGGCTACACCTTC	CSARNTGPKDGYTF
many	17	TRBD2	TRBV25-1	TRBJ2-3	TGTGCCAGCAGTGAATGGGGTAGCGGGAGAGGCGTGGATACGCAGTATTTT	CASSEWGSGRGVDTQYF
many	17	-	TRBV5-4	TRBJ2-1	TGTGCCAGCAGCCCGCGCGCCGGGACTCACAACTACAATGAGCAGTTCTTC	CASSPRAGTHNYNEQFF
-	13	TRBD1	TRBV2	TRBJ2-7	TGTGCCAGCAGAAGACAGGGGGTTTCGGGGCAGTACTTC	CASRRQGVSGQYF
many	15	-	TRBV7-9	TRBJ1-2	TGTGCCAGCAGCTTAGGCAGGACCGCTAACTATGGCTACACCTTC	CASSLGRTANYGYTF
-	14	-	TRBV2	TRBJ2-6	TGTGCCAACACAGGCCCCGATGGGGCCAACGTCCTGACTTTC	CANTGPDGANVLTF
-	13	-	TRBV5-4	TRBJ2-4	TGTGCCAGCAGCTTAAGGACAGAAAACATTCAGTACTTC	CASSLRTENIQYF
many	14	-	TRBV5-1	TRBJ1-1	TGCGCCAGCAGCGTAGGAACAATGAACACTGAAGCTTTCTTT	CASSVGTMNTEAFF
few	13	-	TRBV7-9	TRBJ2-5	TGTGCCAGCAGCCCCCGGACACAAGAGACCCAGTACTTC	CASSPRTQETQYF
few	19	TRBD2	TRBV10-2	TRBJ2-3	TGCGCCAGCAGCGTCCGGGGACTAGCGGGAGAACTGGGCACAGATACGCAGTATTTT	CASSVRGLAGELGTDTQYF
many	16	TRBD2	TRBV20-1	TRBJ2-3	TGCAGTGCTAGCCGCGGGACTAGCGGGAGGACAGATACGCAGTATTTT	CSASRGTSGRTDTQYF
many	14	-	TRBV29-1	TRBJ2-5	TGCAGCGTTGAAGGGCAGGAAACCGAAGAGACCCAGTACTTC	CSVEGQETEETQYF
many	13	-	TRBV5-1	TRBJ2-1	TGCGCCAGCAGCTTGGTTACGGGGGATGAGCAGTTCTTC	CASSLVTGDEQFF
few	16	-	TRBV20-1	TRBJ1-5	TGCAGTGCGTGGGGGACCGACTATTATAGCAATCAGCCCCAGCATTTT	CSAWGTDYYSNQPQHF
many	13	-	TRBV7-8	TRBJ1-5	TGTGCCAGCAGCTTTGGTCCCGCTCAGCCCCAGCATTTT	CASSFGPAQPQHF
many	16	-	TRBV2	TRBJ1-3	TGTGCCAGCAGCAGCTTACAGGGAGCCTCTGGAAACACCATATATTTT	CASSSLQGASGNTIYF
many	14	-	TRBV12-3/TRBV12-4	TRBJ1-2	TGTGCCAGCAGTCACCAGACATTTTCCTATGGCTACACCTTC	CASSHQTFSYGYTF
many	14	-	TRBV12-3/TRBV12-4	TRBJ1-1	TGTGCCAGCGTGGGGTCAGGGGTGAACACTGAAGCTTTCTTT	CASVGSGVNTEAFF
-	15	-	TRBV7-8	TRBJ2-3	TGTGCCAGCAGCTTAGCGGGCTCTAGCACAGATACGCAGTATTTT	CASSLAGSSTDTQYF
many	16	-	TRBV7-8	TRBJ1-2	TGTGCCAGCAGCTTAGACCCAGGGAGGCTTTTCTATGGCTACACCTTC	CASSLDPGRLFYGYTF
many	15	TRBD2	TRBV6-6	TRBJ2-7	TGTGCCAGCAGTTACTTTGGCGGGAGGATCTACGAGCAGTACTTC	CASSYFGGRIYEQYF
-	15	TRBD2	TRBV4-2	TRBJ2-1	TGTGCCAGCAGCCGGGGCGGGGGGGAGATCAATGAGCAGTTCTTC	CASSRGGGEINEQFF
many	11	-	TRBV2	TRBJ2-5	TGTGCCAGCTCAGTTCCTGAGACCCAGTACTTC	CASSVPETQYF
many	15	-	TRBV19	TRBJ2-1	TGTGCCAGTAGTATCTACAGCACAACCAACAATGAGCAGTTCTTC	CASSIYSTTNNEQFF
many	16	TRBD2	TRBV7-9	TRBJ2-5	TGTGCCAGCAGCCCGGGACTAGCGGGAGATGAAGAGACCCAGTACTTC	CASSPGLAGDEETQYF
few	20	TRBD1	TRBV27	TRBJ2-1	TGTGCCAGCAGTTTATCGTTGACAGGGGAATCGGACCCTATTAGGAATGAGCAGTTCTTC	CASSLSLTGESDPIRNEQFF
many	16	-	TRBV28	TRBJ1-1	TGTGCCAGCCTCGTAAAGGGGGTTTTGGGGAACACTGAAGCTTTCTTT	CASLVKGVLGNTEAFF
-	16	-	TRBV19	TRBJ2-3	TGTGCCAGTAGTAACGGGGCCTTACGACGGGGAGATACGCAGTATTTT	CASSNGALRRGDTQYF
many	16	-	TRBV2	TRBJ1-6	TGTGCCAGCAGTGATCCGGACCTTAAAACTAATTCACCCCTCCACTTT	CASSDPDLKTNSPLHF
-	15	TRBD1	TRBV28	TRBJ2-7	TGTGCCAGCAGTCCAGCAGGACAGGGACCCTACGAGCAGTACTTC	CASSPAGQGPYEQYF
few	15	TRBD2	TRBV7-9	TRBJ2-1	TGTGCCAGCAGCTCGGGGCTAGCGGGAATAAGAGGGCAGTTCTTC	CASSSGLAGIRGQFF
many	15	-	TRBV2	TRBJ2-2	TGTGCCAGCAGTGAACGGTTTTTGGGCACCGGGGAGCTGTTTTTT	CASSERFLGTGELFF
many	12	-	TRBV11-1	TRBJ1-1	TGTGCCAGCAGCCCCTCCGGCAGCGAAGCTTTCTTT	CASSPSGSEAFF
many	14	-	TRBV6-1	TRBJ1-4	TGTGCCAGCAGTTCCCTTGATATTAATGGAAAACTGTTTTTT	CASSSLDINGKLFF
-	15	-	TRBV5-4	TRBJ1-1	TGTGCCAGCAGCTTGTACTGGGACGGGAACACTGAAGCTTTCTTT	CASSLYWDGNTEAFF
-	14	-	TRBV27	TRBJ2-1	TGTGCCAGCACCCCTGTTGTTAGTACCAGGGAGCAGTTCTTC	CASTPVVSTREQFF
-	16	-	TRBV5-4	TRBJ1-3	TGTGCCAGCAGCCGTAGTGATACAGCGTCTGGAAACACCATATATTTT	CASSRSDTASGNTIYF
-	16	-	TRBV4-1	TRBJ2-3	TGCGCCAGCAGCCCGCGTAACAGGGACCCCACAGATACGCAGTATTTT	CASSPRNRDPTDTQYF
many	14	-	TRBV5-6	TRBJ1-1	TGTGCCAGCAGCCCACCTCAGAGGTACACTGAAGCTTTCTTT	CASSPPQRYTEAFF
-	16	-	TRBV6-1	TRBJ2-2	TGTGCCAGCAGTGGACCGATAGGCCCGGACACCGGGGAGCTGTTTTTT	CASSGPIGPDTGELFF